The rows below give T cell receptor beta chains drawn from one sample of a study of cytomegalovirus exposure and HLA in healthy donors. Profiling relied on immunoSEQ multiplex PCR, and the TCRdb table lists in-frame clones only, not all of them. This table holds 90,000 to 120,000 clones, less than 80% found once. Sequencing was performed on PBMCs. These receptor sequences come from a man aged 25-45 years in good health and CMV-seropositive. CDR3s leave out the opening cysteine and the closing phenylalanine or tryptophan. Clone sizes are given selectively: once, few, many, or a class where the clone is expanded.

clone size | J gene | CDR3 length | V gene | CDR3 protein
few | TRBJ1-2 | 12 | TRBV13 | ASSLAPEGHGYT
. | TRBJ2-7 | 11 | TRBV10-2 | ASSATGARGQY
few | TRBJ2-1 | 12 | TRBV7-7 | ASSLSGTTNEQF
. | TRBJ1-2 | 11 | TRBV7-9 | ASSPGVLFGYT
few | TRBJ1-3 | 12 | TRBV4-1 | ASSQDLGGNTIY
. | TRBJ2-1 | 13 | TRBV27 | ASSWAGGAMNEQF
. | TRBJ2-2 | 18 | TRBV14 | ASSQGWGLSKQKNTGELF
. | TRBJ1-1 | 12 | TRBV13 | ASSFWGSNTEAF
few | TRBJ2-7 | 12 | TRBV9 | ASSVTGNSYEQY
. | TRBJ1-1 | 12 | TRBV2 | ASIPRGRGTEAF
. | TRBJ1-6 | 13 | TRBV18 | ASSLLTGDNSPLH
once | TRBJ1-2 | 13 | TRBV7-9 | ASSYGDSPNYGYT
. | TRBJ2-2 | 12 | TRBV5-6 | ASSLRLVIGELF
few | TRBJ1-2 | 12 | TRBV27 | ASSTGQGWSGYT
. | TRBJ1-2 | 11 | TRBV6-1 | ASSATIFYGYT
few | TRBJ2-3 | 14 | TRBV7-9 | SSSPPWRFGTDTQY
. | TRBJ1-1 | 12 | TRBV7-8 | ASSLGTGDTEAF
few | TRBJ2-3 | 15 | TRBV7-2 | ASSLGGGITSTDTQY
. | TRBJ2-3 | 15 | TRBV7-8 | ASSDRLGGGHADTQY
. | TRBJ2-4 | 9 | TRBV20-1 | SAGTVGIQY
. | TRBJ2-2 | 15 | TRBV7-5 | ARSLATSSANTGELF
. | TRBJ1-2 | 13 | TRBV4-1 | ASSEEAGGAGGYT
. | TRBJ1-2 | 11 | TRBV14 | ASSPDLGKGYT
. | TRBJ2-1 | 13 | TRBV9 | ASSLSGGAYNEQF
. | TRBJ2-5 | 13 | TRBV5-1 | ASSTLDRAQETQY
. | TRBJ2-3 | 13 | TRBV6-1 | ASSDLAGRTDTQY
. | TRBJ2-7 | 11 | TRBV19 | ASSLTGAYEQY
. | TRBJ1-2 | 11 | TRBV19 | ASRGGLDYGYT
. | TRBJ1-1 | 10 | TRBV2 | ASLTRGTEAF
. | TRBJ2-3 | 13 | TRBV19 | ASSIYADPTDTQY
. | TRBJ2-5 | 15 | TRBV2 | ASSSRGLAEGKETQY
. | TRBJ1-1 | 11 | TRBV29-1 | SALTGPNTEAF
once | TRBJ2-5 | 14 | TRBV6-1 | ASSEGWGQGEETQY
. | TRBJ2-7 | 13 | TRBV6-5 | ASSYFSGGAYEQY
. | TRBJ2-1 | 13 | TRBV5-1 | ASSPYPQEGNEQF
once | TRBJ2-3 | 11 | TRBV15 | ATSTRGEDTQY
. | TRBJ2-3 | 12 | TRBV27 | ASSFLTNTDTQY
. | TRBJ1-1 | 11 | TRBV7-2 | ASSAYRGTEAF
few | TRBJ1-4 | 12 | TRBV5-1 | ASRQGGSNEKLF
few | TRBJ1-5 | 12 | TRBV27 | ASSLYRTDQPQH
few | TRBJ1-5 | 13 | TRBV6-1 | ASSDTGYSNQPQH
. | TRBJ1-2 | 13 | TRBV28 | ASSSRTGGGYGYT